Listed below are T cell receptor beta chains from one sample, sequenced in a study of robustness of blood B and T cell sequencing. TCRdb fed the PCR reads into MiXCR, producing one record per CDR3 protein. The table records a few thousand distinct CDR3 sequences, roughly 54% of them present only once. The source material was peripheral blood. These receptors originate from a human donor in good health. Both conserved end residues are trimmed from each CDR3. D genes are given only for firm matches.

d_gene	v_gene	j_gene	CDR3aa
.	TRBV29-1	TRBJ2-3	SVETGTDTQY
.	TRBV4-2	TRBJ2-1	ASSQELGRGSDEQF
.	TRBV6-6	TRBJ2-1	ASSRFRDEQF
TRBD2	TRBV5-1	TRBJ2-2	ASSPLAGKNTGELF
.	TRBV6-1	TRBJ1-2	ASSPHDGANYGYT
.	TRBV9	TRBJ1-1	ASSVDGSFKNTEAF
.	TRBV29-1	TRBJ2-3	SVEDGQSTDTQY
.	TRBV5-1	TRBJ2-7	ASSLVAGEYHEQY
.	TRBV7-9	TRBJ1-1	ASSRTEAF
.	TRBV2	TRBJ2-3	ASSTSTDTQY
.	TRBV4-1	TRBJ1-6	ASSLFAAGSSYNSPLH
.	TRBV24-1	TRBJ1-2	ATSDYEGGYT
.	TRBV6-5	TRBJ2-7	ASSYGALGSYEQY
.	TRBV21-1	TRBJ2-3	ASSKGGHGTSALGTDTQY
TRBD1	TRBV20-1	TRBJ1-6	SARTGTGVSPLH
TRBD1	TRBV20-1	TRBJ1-1	SIGQGVRGGTAF
TRBD1	TRBV5-1	TRBJ2-3	ASSLTGDTDTQY
.	TRBV30	TRBJ1-3	AWSGGLGNTIY
.	TRBV15	TRBJ2-2	ATSRGRINTGELF
.	TRBV29-1	TRBJ2-7	SVEEPGSLHEQY
.	TRBV9	TRBJ2-2	ASSVYTGELF
.	TRBV20-1	TRBJ1-3	SARDGRRIGNTIY
TRBD1	TRBV5-5	TRBJ2-1	ASSPLGQINEQF
.	TRBV3-1	TRBJ1-1	ASSQVPPQGSMNTEAF
.	TRBV7-8	TRBJ2-5	ASSLGDSVRGTQY
TRBD1	TRBV10-3	TRBJ2-7	AISRTGPYEQY
TRBD2	TRBV5-1	TRBJ2-2	ASSLATSGGLTGELF
.	TRBV20-1	TRBJ2-1	SARAPSKWRNEQF
TRBD2	TRBV5-1	TRBJ2-3	ASSSLAGGPGSTDTQY
TRBD1	TRBV12-3/TRBV12-4	TRBJ1-3	ASSEGATGNTIY
.	TRBV20-1	TRBJ2-3	SARDTAGDTQY
.	TRBV20-1	TRBJ2-2	SARDHRTATGELF
.	TRBV30	TRBJ2-4	AWSVGRELAKNIQY
.	TRBV20-1	TRBJ1-6	SASDSYNSPLH
TRBD1	TRBV6-2/TRBV6-3	TRBJ1-2	ASSYSAGGEPYGYT
.	TRBV7-3	TRBJ1-4	ASSLLDQEKLF